This T cell receptor (beta chain) was found in a study of T cell repertoires in cytomegalovirus infection. The overall study: Signatures in public TCR beta sequences pointed to both CMV infection and matching HLA type.

This clonotype was seen only a few times. Its specificity is unknown. Study-level results: Cumulative frequency (of public TCR beta family members) identified carriers of CMV plus the relevant HLA. The study found HLA-C-restricted CMV-specific TCR beta clonotypes dominating the ex vivo response.

Germline V gene sequence: CDR1 SGHNT, CDR2 YENEEA. Trimming removed 5 bases at V and 5 bases at J, with 7 bases between. The length of the CDR3 is 12 residues. Via MiXCR, TCRdb re-called the reads, giving one row per CDR3 protein. The table shows more than 85,000 distinct CDR3 sequences, with about 15% occurring only once. The receptor's source is a human donor in good health (CMV status not recorded). Some clones in this sample may be carry-over from other donors' samples. The chain employs TRBV11-3 and TRBJ2-1; D gene uncertain. Input material: PBMCs. The CDR3 here is CASSPADNEQFF. CDR3 nucleotides: TGTGCCAGCAGCCCCGCCGACAATGAGCAGTTCTTC.